This entry lists 14 T cell receptor beta chains sequenced from one sample in a study of blood T cell repertoires in COVID-19. Method: immunoSEQ multiplex PCR; TCRdb's copy keeps in-frame clones and lacks some. This table has around 250,000 clones, 85% appearing once. Sequencing used peripheral blood. These receptors all stem from a man aged 45-65 years with active or convalescent COVID-19.

V usage is TRBV3-1 (or the pseudogene TRBV3-2) and J usage is TRBJ1-3; 8 bases map to TRBD1. From germline, CDR1 is LGHDT and CDR2 YNNKEL (reference sequence). The V segment lost 2 bases and the J segment 0 bases; nucleotides outside the gene matches: 0. This CDR3 has 15 residues. CDR3 region: CASSQTGGSGNTIYF. For the CDR3, the DNA is TGTGCCAGCAGCCAAACAGGGGGCTCTGGAAACACCATATATTTT.

The V call is TRBV5-1, the J call TRBJ1-4; the D is unclear. Germline-derived CDR1 and CDR2 are SGHRS and YFSETQ. The CDR3 extends over 16 amino acids. Trimming removed 4 bases from V and 4 bases from J, with 17 bases in between. CDR3 residues: CASSPGGRGNNEKLFF. The CDR3 bases are TGCGCCAGCAGCCCGGGCGGACGGGGAAATAATGAAAAACTGTTTTTT. Combining the CDR3 with reference TRBV5-1 and TRBJ1-4 gives the whole variable domain KAGVTQTPRYLIKTRGQQVTLSCSPISGHRSVSWYQQTPGQGLQFLFEYFSETQRNKGNFPGRFSGRQFSNSRSEMNVSTLELGDSALYLCASSPGGRGNNEKLFFGSGTQLSVL.

The V call is TRBV9, the J call TRBJ2-7; TRBD1 is a possible D gene (6 bases). In germline, CDR1 is SGDLS, CDR2 YYNGEE. Trimming took off 0 bases at V and 5 bases at J, with 12 bases between the two ends. This CDR3 has 14 amino acids. DNA for the CDR3: TGTGCCAGCAGCGTAGAAGGGGGACGGGACGAGCAGTACTTC. Amino acids: CASSVEGGRDEQYF.

The rearrangement uses TRBV12-3 or TRBV12-4 and TRBJ2-2; D not resolved. With 3 bases removed from V and 3 bases from J, the gap between germline ends came to 2 bases. CDR3 length equals 12 residues. CDR3: CASSFYTGELFF. The CDR3 DNA follows: TGTGCCAGCAGTTTCTACACCGGGGAGCTGTTTTTT.

The rearrangement joins TRBV28 to TRBJ1-1; TRBD1 aligns across 7 bases. The CDR3 consists of 13 residues. From germline, CDR1 is MDHEN and CDR2 SYDVKM. The junction had 6 bases not matched to a gene; V was cut back by 6 bases and J by 5 bases. The CDR3 region is CASSPGGRTEAFF. The CDR3 bases are TGTGCCAGCAGCCCAGGGGGTAGGACTGAAGCTTTCTTT.

The chain combines TRBV6-5 with TRBJ1-3; D uncertain. The CDR3 has 14 amino acids. V was clipped by 8 bases and J by 4 bases, with 15 bases between them. CDR1 and CDR2 from the germline V gene are MNHEY and SVGAGI. Here the CDR3 reads CASSDEAQGNTIYF. The DNA of the CDR3 is TGTGCCAGCTCTGACGAGGCCCAGGGAAACACCATATATTTT.

This clone was picked up one time. J is TRBJ2-1 and V is TRBV18, with D maybe TRBD2 (6 bases). The V end was cut by 3 bases, the J end by 4 bases, with 19 bases between. The CDR3 extends over 17 amino acids. Germline CDR1 KGHSH, CDR2 LQKENI. The CDR3 DNA follows: TGTGCCAGCTCACCGCGGGGTGGGAGGTCCGCATACAATGAGCAGTTCTTC. This sequence encodes CASSPRGGRSAYNEQFF.

V and J are TRBV7-9 and TRBJ1-1; the D gene is possibly TRBD1 (6 bases). The CDR3 consists of 13 residues. The germline gives CDR1 SEHNR, CDR2 FQNEAQ (reference sequence). The germline V and J ends were trimmed by 3 bases and 5 bases, with 10 bases remaining between them. Here the CDR3 reads CASSLGGTTEAFF. CDR3 DNA: TGTGCCAGCAGCTTGGGAGGGACAACTGAAGCTTTCTTT.

This clone was detected once. This chain connects TRBV10-1 to TRBJ2-7; 11 bases match TRBD1. From germline, CDR1 is WNHNN and CDR2 SYGVQD (reference sequence). The V and J ends lost 5 bases and 2 bases, in that order; junction bases with no gene match: 5. This CDR3 is built from 15 residues. The CDR3 reads CASSIGGQGAYEQYF. The CDR3 DNA follows: TGCGCCAGCAGTATTGGGGGACAGGGGGCCTACGAGCAGTACTTC.

This clone was picked up a small number of times. The V and J genes are TRBV27 and TRBJ2-7; 9 positions match TRBD2. V was clipped by 6 bases and J by 1 base; unmatched bases: 16. The CDR3 has 18 residues. CDR1 is MNHEY, CDR2 SMNVEV, per germline (reference sequence). CDR3 in amino acids: CASRVPGLAPPDSYEQYF. CDR3 coding DNA: TGTGCCAGCAGGGTACCGGGACTAGCTCCGCCAGATTCCTACGAGCAGTACTTC.

This rearrangement joins TRBV5-1 to TRBJ2-2, with 7 bases matching TRBD2. CDR1 and CDR2 (germline): SGHRS, YFSETQ. CDR3 size: 17 residues. Trimming removed 3 bases from V and 4 bases from J; junction bases left unmatched: 12. CDR3 amino acids: CASSSRVGLAATGELFF. The CDR3 bases are TGCGCCAGCAGCTCGAGGGTGGGCCTAGCGGCCACCGGGGAGCTGTTTTTT.

The DNA for the CDR3 is TGTGCCAGCAGTGGGGAGACTAGCGGGAGGACCTCTAGCACAGATACGCAGTATTTT. Its protein is CASSGETSGRTSSTDTQYF. The V gene is TRBV2, the J gene TRBJ2-3, with 13 bases lining up with TRBD2. The CDR3 runs 19 residues. With V trimmed by 4 bases and J by 0 bases, 10 bases remained unmatched. Germline CDR1 and CDR2: SNHLY and FYNNEI.

The CDR3: CASSWGLGGRDYEQYF. CDR3 in DNA: TGTGCCAGCAGCTGGGGACTGGGCGGGAGAGATTACGAGCAGTACTTC. This chain connects TRBV5-6 to TRBJ2-7; TRBD2 aligns across 7 bases. The V segment lost 3 bases and the J segment 4 bases; nucleotides outside the gene matches: 13. The CDR3 is made up of 16 amino acids. Germline V gives CDR1 SGHDT, CDR2 YYEEEE.

A single count supports this clone. This chain links TRBV12-5 with TRBJ2-3, with D hard to call. This CDR3 region has 15 residues. CDR1 is LGHNT, CDR2 FRNRAP, per germline. The V end was cut by 1 base, the J end by 4 bases, with 12 bases between. The CDR3 reads CASGLGSLEADTQYF. The CDR3 nucleotides are TGTGCTAGTGGTTTGGGTTCCTTAGAGGCAGATACGCAGTATTTT.